These T cell receptor beta chains were read from a single sample in a study of blood T cell repertoires in COVID-19. Here immunoSEQ multiplex PCR was the method, and the copy in TCRdb shows in-frame clones only, minus some. This table has tens of thousands of clones, more than 65% appearing once. The sample consisted of peripheral blood. Source of these receptors: a woman between 55 and 75 years old with acute or convalescent COVID-19. CDR3s include the opening cysteine and the closing phenylalanine or tryptophan. Each record gives: clone size, J gene, D gene, V gene, CDR3 protein, CDR3 DNA. The D gene is left open where the match is weak. Expanded clones are given a class, and other clones once, few, many or no size at all.

>.|TRBJ1-2|TRBD1|TRBV6-5
CASKYRGGGYTF
TGTGCCAGCAAGTACAGGGGAGGTGGCTACACCTTC
>.|TRBJ1-1|.|TRBV10-3
CAISESNGVTEAFF
TGTGCCATCAGTGAGTCGAACGGGGTCACTGAAGCTTTCTTT
>.|TRBJ2-7|TRBD1|TRBV5-1
CASSSTGQSPYEQYF
TGCGCCAGCAGCTCGACGGGACAGTCCCCCTACGAGCAGTACTTC
>.|TRBJ1-2|.|TRBV3-1/TRBV3-2
CASSQRGGGYGYTF
TGTGCCAGCAGCCAAAGGGGAGGGGGCTATGGCTACACCTTC
>.|TRBJ2-7|.|TRBV7-9
CALSSISYEQYF
TGTGCCCTGTCTAGTATCTCCTACGAGCAGTACTTC
>.|TRBJ2-2|.|TRBV9
CASSGDLGRNTGELFF
TGTGCCAGCAGCGGCGACCTCGGGAGGAACACCGGGGAGCTGTTTTTT
>.|TRBJ1-6|TRBD1|TRBV9
CASSVEPGGGNSPLHF
TGTGCCAGCAGCGTAGAACCAGGGGGCGGTAATTCACCCCTCCACTTT
>.|TRBJ1-1|.|TRBV3-1/TRBV3-2
CASSQGGDTEAFF
TGTGCCAGCAGCCAGGGGGGGGACACTGAAGCTTTCTTT
>.|TRBJ1-1|.|TRBV12-3/TRBV12-4
CASWLGANTEAFF
TGTGCCAGCTGGTTGGGGGCGAACACTGAAGCTTTCTTT
>.|TRBJ1-2|TRBD1|TRBV7-3
CASSLSSTGKDGYTF
TGTGCCAGCAGCTTAAGTTCGACAGGGAAAGATGGCTACACCTTC
>.|TRBJ1-2|.|TRBV24-1
CATSDSTAGLNYGYTF
TGTGCCACCAGTGACAGTACGGCAGGACTAAACTATGGCTACACCTTC
>many|TRBJ2-2|.|TRBV7-3
CASSPTGTGELFF
TGTGCCAGCAGTCCCACGGGCACCGGGGAGCTGTTTTTT
>.|TRBJ1-6|.|TRBV6-5
CASSLDAGDDSPLHF
TGTGCCAGCAGTTTGGACGCGGGGGACGATTCACCCCTCCACTTT
>.|TRBJ1-2|.|TRBV29-1
CSAESGEPYGYTF
TGCAGCGCCGAAAGCGGGGAGCCATATGGCTACACCTTC
>.|TRBJ2-6|.|TRBV19
CASSIGPGANVLTF
TGTGCCAGTAGTATAGGGCCTGGGGCCAACGTCCTGACTTTC
>once|TRBJ2-3|TRBD2|TRBV7-6
CASSLGSGTSTDTQYF
TGTGCCAGCAGCTTAGGTAGCGGGACTAGCACAGATACGCAGTATTTT
>.|TRBJ1-2|TRBD1|TRBV2
CASTPDRGRYGYTF
TGTGCCAGCACCCCGGACAGGGGGCGATATGGCTACACCTTC
>.|TRBJ2-4|.|TRBV7-9
CASSLALSNIQYF
TGTGCCAGCAGCTTAGCACTATCAAACATTCAGTACTTC
>.|TRBJ2-1|TRBD2|TRBV10-1
CASSERAGGRSYNEQFF
TGCGCCAGCAGTGAAAGAGCGGGGGGCCGCTCCTACAATGAGCAGTTCTTC
>.|TRBJ1-1|.|TRBV25-1
CASRSGPAHGEAFF
TGTGCCAGCAGATCAGGGCCAGCGCATGGTGAAGCTTTCTTT
>.|TRBJ1-1|.|TRBV29-1
CSTLNRDSVFF
TGCAGCACCCTTAATCGGGATTCGGTTTTCTTT
>.|TRBJ1-3|.|TRBV7-2
CASSPESSGNTIYF
TGTGCCAGCAGCCCAGAAAGCTCTGGAAACACCATATATTTT
>few|TRBJ1-5|.|TRBV7-2
CASSLAQGGSNQPQHF
TGTGCCAGCAGCTTAGCACAAGGGGGTAGCAATCAGCCCCAGCATTTT
>once|TRBJ1-2|.|TRBV2
CASSLRDGYTF
TGTGCCAGCAGTTTGAGGGATGGCTACACCTTC
>.|TRBJ2-5|.|TRBV5-6
CASSYQGSQETQYF
TGTGCCAGCAGCTACCAGGGGTCCCAAGAGACCCAGTACTTC
>.|TRBJ2-1|.|TRBV29-1
CSVVAGGIEQFF
TGCAGCGTTGTTGCCGGAGGGATTGAGCAGTTCTTC
>.|TRBJ2-1|TRBD2|TRBV4-2
CASSQDLRGGNEQFF
TGTGCCAGCAGCCAAGATCTTCGGGGGGGGAACGAGCAGTTCTTC
>few|TRBJ2-7|TRBD2|TRBV19
CASSSTQLAGGQFKQYF
TGTGCCAGTAGTTCCACTCAACTAGCGGGGGGCCAATTTAAGCAGTACTTC
>.|TRBJ2-7|.|TRBV29-1
CSVDAGGYEQYF
TGCAGCGTTGATGCCGGGGGTTACGAGCAGTACTTC
>.|TRBJ1-2|.|TRBV7-5
CARGGAGIGNYGYTF
TGTGCCAGAGGCGGGGCAGGGATTGGAAACTATGGCTACACCTTC
>.|TRBJ2-7|.|TRBV27
CASRSRLKTYEQYF
TGTGCCAGTCGGTCCCGTCTGAAGACCTACGAGCAGTACTTC
>.|TRBJ2-2|.|TRBV11-2
CASSLTRSTGELFF
TGTGCCAGCAGCTTAACCAGGTCCACCGGGGAGCTGTTTTTT
>.|TRBJ1-2|.|TRBV10-3
CAISDTGFYGYTF
TGTGCCATCAGTGATACAGGCTTCTATGGCTACACCTTC
>.|TRBJ2-5|.|TRBV4-2
CASSQVGAGTYQETQYF
TGTGCCAGCAGCCAAGTCGGAGCGGGGACATATCAAGAGACCCAGTACTTC
>.|TRBJ1-6|.|TRBV30
CAWSPGGAGDSPLHF
TGTGCCTGGAGTCCCGGCGGGGCGGGCGATTCACCCCTCCACTTT
>.|TRBJ1-6|TRBD1|TRBV6-6
CASRRTGESPLHF
TGTGCCAGCAGAAGGACAGGGGAATCACCCCTCCACTTT
>once|TRBJ1-5|.|TRBV6-1
CASSELPRGSQPQHF
TGTGCCAGCAGTGAACTCCCCAGGGGTTCGCAGCCCCAGCATTTT
>.|TRBJ2-5|TRBD1|TRBV18
CASSPRQGMGSETQYF
TGTGCCAGCTCACCGCGACAGGGAATGGGTTCAGAGACCCAGTACTTC
>once|TRBJ2-3|.|TRBV9
CASSVGERTDTQYF
TGTGCCAGCAGCGTAGGAGAGCGCACAGATACGCAGTATTTT